This TCR beta chain was sequenced for a study of T cell responses to AZD1222 COVID-19 vaccine. At the level of the study: Whether given at about 4 or about 12 weeks, second doses were pooled. Study-wide findings and caveats: Donors were largely white British and mainly female; clonal diversity was possibly underestimated. Vaccine-associated CD4 TCRs spanned spike, dominant at 160-218 and 743-854. A reported finding is that nearly half of spike-specific TCRs target unmutated variant regions.

As to this clone: What it binds is unknown.

Profiled with immunoSEQ multiplex PCR; TCRdb holds only in-frame clones, not every one. The table has fewer than 130,000 clones, 70% to 90% seen once. The germline gives CDR1 SGHAT, CDR2 FQDESV (reference sequence). V shed 4 bases and J shed 5 bases, with 11 bases lying between them. This CDR3 has 13 amino acids. This receptor was identified in an adult in good health. V and J are TRBV11-1 and TRBJ2-5, with D perhaps matching TRBD2 (6 bases). The sample was peripheral blood, taken on day 0 of AZD1222 vaccination. The CDR3 region is CASSSGTRETQYF. The DNA for the CDR3 is TGTGCCAGCAGCTCCGGGACTCGGGAGACCCAGTACTTC.